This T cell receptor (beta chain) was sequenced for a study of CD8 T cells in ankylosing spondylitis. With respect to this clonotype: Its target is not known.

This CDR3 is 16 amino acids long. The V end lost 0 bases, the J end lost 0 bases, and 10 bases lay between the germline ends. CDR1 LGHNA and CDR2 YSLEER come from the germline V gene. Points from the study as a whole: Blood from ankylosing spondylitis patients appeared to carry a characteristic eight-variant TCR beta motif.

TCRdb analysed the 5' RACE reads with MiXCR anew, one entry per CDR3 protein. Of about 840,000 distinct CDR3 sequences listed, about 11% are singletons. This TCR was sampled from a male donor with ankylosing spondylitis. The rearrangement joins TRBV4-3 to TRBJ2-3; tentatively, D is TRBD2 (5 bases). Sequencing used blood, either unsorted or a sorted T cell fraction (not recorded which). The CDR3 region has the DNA TGCGCCAGCAGCCAAGAAGAGGACTTTAGCACAGATACGCAGTATTTT. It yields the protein CASSQEEDFSTDTQYF.